What follows are 24 T cell receptor beta chains derived from one specimen sequenced in a study of blood T cell repertoires in COVID-19. Assay used: immunoSEQ multiplex PCR; TCRdb lists only in-frame clones, some missing. The repertoire holds almost 95,000 clones, with 72% as singletons. What was sequenced was peripheral blood. The receptors come from a woman between 55 and 75 years old in a cohort sampled during active or convalescent COVID-19.

The rearrangement joins TRBV5-1 to TRBJ2-5, with 7 positions matching TRBD1. After removal of 0 bases from V and 5 bases from J, the junction contained 10 bases not matched to a gene. The CDR3 is made up of 16 amino acids. CDR1 SGHRS and CDR2 YFSETQ come from the germline V gene. The CDR3 loop reads CASSLDARGPGETQYF. Written as DNA, the CDR3 is TGCGCCAGCAGCTTGGATGCAAGGGGGCCAGGCGAGACCCAGTACTTC.

The chain combines TRBV7-8 with TRBJ2-5, with 7 nucleotides matching TRBD2. CDR3 length: 13 amino acids. CDR1 and CDR2 from the germline V gene are SGHVS and FQNEAQ. V shed 3 bases and J 4 bases; nucleotides not matched to a gene: 2. The CDR3 reads CASSLGGGETQYF. The CDR3 bases are TGTGCCAGCAGCTTGGGCGGGGGAGAGACCCAGTACTTC.

In its sample, this clone was seen once. This chain connects TRBV6-6 to TRBJ2-4; the D gene is possibly TRBD2 (5 bases). CDR3 size: 15 residues. The germline gives CDR1 MNHNY, CDR2 SVGAGI (reference sequence). Trimming took 5 bases from V and 6 from J, leaving 17 bases between them. The CDR3 loop is CASSASWGGGNIQYF. The CDR3 DNA follows: TGTGCCAGCAGTGCATCATGGGGTGGAGGAAACATTCAGTACTTC.

V usage is TRBV5-1 and J usage is TRBJ2-5; D is ambiguous. This CDR3 has 12 residues. CDR1 is SGHRS and CDR2 is YFSETQ in the germline V gene. V was shortened by 3 bases and J by 5 bases, with 8 bases between the two germline ends. CDR3 residues: CASSSTGETQYF. In DNA, the CDR3 is TGCGCCAGCAGCTCCACCGGGGAGACCCAGTACTTC.

The genes are TRBV14 and TRBJ1-3; D perhaps matches TRBD1 (6 bases). The V gene lost 4 bases and the J gene lost 0 bases, with 16 bases spanning the gap. CDR1 SGHDN and CDR2 FVKESK come from the germline V gene. The CDR3 contains 17 residues. The CDR3 reads CASSPQPRTDSGNTIYF. The DNA for the CDR3 is TGTGCCAGCAGCCCCCAACCCCGGACAGACTCTGGAAACACCATATATTTT. Full variable domain (rest looked up from reference TRBV14 and TRBJ1-3): EAGVTQFPSHSVIEKGQTVTLRCDPISGHDNLYWYRRVMGKEIKFLLHFVKESKQDESGMPNNRFLAERTGGTYSTLKVQPAELEDSGVYFCASSPQPRTDSGNTIYFGEGSWLTVV.

This CDR3 is CAWSIPSPGNTEAFF. The CDR3 nucleotides are TGTGCCTGGAGTATCCCCTCTCCGGGGAACACTGAAGCTTTCTTT. The chain carries TRBV30 and TRBJ1-1; D ambiguous. Between the trimmed V and J ends, which lost 2 bases and 1 base, there was a span of 14 bases. Germline-derived CDR1 and CDR2 are GTSNPN and SVGIG (reference sequence). The CDR3 is 15 residues long.

The chain recombines TRBV5-6 with TRBJ1-1; 11 nucleotides match TRBD1. There are 15 residues in the CDR3. Germline V gene sequence: CDR1 SGHDT, CDR2 YYEEEE. Germline trimming cut 2 bases from V and 4 bases from J; bases unmatched to any gene: 4. CDR3 sequence reads: CASSFLGTGGTEAFF. CDR3 sequence (DNA): TGTGCCAGCAGCTTCTTAGGGACAGGGGGCACTGAAGCTTTCTTT.

J is TRBJ2-3 and V is TRBV5-4; the match to TRBD1 covers 11 bases. Trimming took 2 bases from V and 4 from J; bases not matched to a gene: 6. Germline loops: CDR1 SGHNT, CDR2 YYREEE (reference sequence). The CDR3 covers 16 residues. The CDR3 bases are TGTGCCAGCAGCTTACGGACAGGGGGCCCGGCAGATACGCAGTATTTT. Its translation is CASSLRTGGPADTQYF.

The chain couples TRBV18 to TRBJ2-7; D may be TRBD1 (5 bases). Germline CDR1 KGHSH, CDR2 LQKENI. Trimming took off 3 bases at V and 0 bases at J, with 9 bases between the two ends. This CDR3 spans 14 amino acids. Here the CDR3 DNA reads TGTGCCAGCTCACCCGGAAGGGGCTCCTACGAGCAGTACTTC. Translating it yields CASSPGRGSYEQYF.

At least ten counts were recorded for this clone. This rearrangement joins TRBV10-1 to TRBJ2-7; 10 bases agree with TRBD1. Germline V gene sequence: CDR1 WNHNN, CDR2 SYGVQD (reference sequence). The CDR3 is 15 amino acids. V was clipped by 4 bases and J by 3 bases; unmatched bases: 6. The CDR3 DNA is TGCGCCAGCAGTGTATCCGGGACAGGGGTCTACGAGCAGTACTTC. It yields the protein CASSVSGTGVYEQYF.

The rearrangement links TRBV3-1 (or the pseudogene TRBV3-2) to TRBJ2-7, with D perhaps matching TRBD2 (5 bases). Between the trimmed V and J ends, which lost 1 base and 3 bases, there was a span of 13 bases. The germline gives CDR1 LGHDT, CDR2 YNNKEL (reference sequence). The CDR3 sequence is 15 residues long. The CDR3 region has the DNA TGTGCCAGCAGCCAAGGGGATCGGGGAATCTACGAGCAGTACTTC. Translation gives CASSQGDRGIYEQYF.

The chain carries TRBV7-2 and TRBJ2-7; 8 bases map to TRBD2. CDR3 length equals 16 residues. CDR1 and CDR2 (germline): SGHTA, FQGNSA. The V and J ends lost 4 bases and 3 bases, in that order; junction bases with no gene match: 11. CDR3 protein: CASSSSSGGAYYEQYF. CDR3 DNA sequence: TGTGCCAGCAGCTCCTCGTCCGGGGGGGCCTACTACGAGCAGTACTTC.

V usage is TRBV7-9 and J usage is TRBJ2-7, with 7 bases lining up with TRBD1. CDR1 SEHNR and CDR2 FQNEAQ come from the germline V gene (reference sequence). The V segment lost 7 bases and the J segment 0 bases; nucleotides outside the gene matches: 6. This CDR3 has 14 residues. CDR3 protein: CASTLTGSSYEQYF. The CDR3, as DNA: TGTGCCAGCACCCTGACAGGGAGCTCCTACGAGCAGTACTTC.

This clone was observed a single time. V is TRBV15 and J is TRBJ2-7; 7 bases agree with TRBD1. This CDR3 spans 15 amino acids. V lost 1 base to trimming and J lost 5 bases; unmatched junction nucleotides: 8. CDR1 and CDR2 from the germline V gene are LNHNV and YYDKDF (reference sequence). The CDR3 bases are TGTGCCACCAGCAGAGGCGACAGGGACCTTGACGAGCAGTACTTC. Encoded protein: CATSRGDRDLDEQYF.

Of note for this clone: One end of the junction fails to match germline, which may point to a read error. The CDR3 DNA sequence: TGTGCCAGAAGCTTGACGGGCCGGGACAGGGGTTCCCACGAGCAGTACTTT. It specifies CARSLTGRDRGSHEQYF. The chain links TRBV5-3 to TRBJ2-7; 10 bases align to TRBD1. TRBV5-3 is reported as an ORF; its role is uncertain. CDR3 length: 17 amino acids.

The gene calls are TRBV11-2 and TRBJ2-2; a possible D gene is TRBD1 (6 bases). Per germline, CDR1 SGHAT and CDR2 FQNNGV. The CDR3 consists of 13 residues. The V and J ends lost 10 bases and 4 bases respectively, with 13 bases between them. For the CDR3, the DNA is TGTGCCATCAAAGACAGGCGCACCGGGGAGCTGTTTTTT. Amino acids: CAIKDRRTGELFF. The full variable domain, its missing parts supplied by reference TRBV11-2 and TRBJ2-2, is EAGVAQSPRYKIIEKRQSVAFWCNPISGHATLYWYQQILGQGPKLLIQFQNNGVVDDSQLPKDRFSAERLKGVDSTLKIQPAKLEDSAVYLCAIKDRRTGELFFGEGSRLTVL.

The chain carries TRBV30 and TRBJ2-7; possibly TRBD1 for D (5 bases). Trimming removed 3 bases at V and 5 bases at J, with 11 bases between. The CDR3 is 12 amino acids. Germline CDR1 reads GTSNPN; CDR2 reads SVGIG (reference sequence). This CDR3 is CAWSLGAHEQYF. The CDR3, as DNA: TGTGCCTGGAGCTTAGGGGCCCACGAGCAGTACTTC.

The chain couples TRBV5-1 to TRBJ2-3; perhaps TRBD2 as D (5 bases). The ends were cut back, 0 bases at V and 4 bases at J, with 9 bases in the middle. The CDR3 runs 14 residues. The germline V gene has CDR1 SGHRS and CDR2 YFSETQ. CDR3 nucleotide sequence: TGCGCCAGCAGCTTGGTGTCGGGGTCAGATACGCAGTATTTT. Amino acid sequence: CASSLVSGSDTQYF.

The table lists this clone with a count of one. This chain connects TRBV21-1 to TRBJ1-1; the table's D gene call, TRBD1, was not cross checked with the DNA. TRBV21-1 is assigned pseudogene status. The CDR3 length is 16 residues. The CDR3 nucleotides are TGTGCCAGCAGCAAAGATGGGGACAGGTTGTACACTGAAGCTTTCTTT. Translating it yields CASSKDGDRLYTEAFF.

The chain links TRBV6-5 to TRBJ1-2; TRBD1 might be the D (6 bases). V shed 4 bases and J shed 8 bases, with 14 bases lying between them. Germline V CDR1 and CDR2: MNHEY, SVGAGI. CDR3 length equals 13 residues. Written as DNA, the CDR3 is TGTGCCAGCAGTTTCTACAGGGAGGGCGGCTACACCTTC. This translates into CASSFYREGGYTF.

The chain links TRBV7-9 to TRBJ2-7; TRBD2 matches at 10 bases. V lost 5 bases and J lost 9; bases outside the gene matches: 10. The CDR3 is 14 residues long. Germline loops: CDR1 SEHNR, CDR2 FQNEAQ (reference sequence). The CDR3 DNA follows: TGTGCCAGCAGCCTACGGACTAGCGGCGAAGGGCAGTACTTC. Residues: CASSLRTSGEGQYF.

The J gene is TRBJ1-1, the V gene TRBV5-1; D gene uncertain. The CDR3 is made up of 14 amino acids. Trimming left V 4 bases short and J 1 base short, with 11 bases between. Germline-derived CDR1 and CDR2 are SGHRS and YFSETQ. The CDR3 here is CASSPSAANTEAFF. CDR3 sequence (DNA): TGCGCCAGCAGCCCCAGCGCGGCGAACACTGAAGCTTTCTTT. Supplemented by reference TRBV5-1 and TRBJ1-1, the full variable domain reads KAGVTQTPRYLIKTRGQQVTLSCSPISGHRSVSWYQQTPGQGLQFLFEYFSETQRNKGNFPGRFSGRQFSNSRSEMNVSTLELGDSALYLCASSPSAANTEAFFGQGTRLTVV.

The chain uses TRBV6-5 and TRBJ2-7, with D perhaps matching TRBD1 (6 bases). The V end was cut by 11 bases, the J end by 0 bases, with 14 bases between. The CDR3 sequence is 13 residues long. Germline lookup yields CDR1 MNHEY and CDR2 SVGAGI. This CDR3 reads CAGRGSPSYEQYF. The CDR3 nucleotides read TGTGCCGGTAGGGGGTCACCCTCCTACGAGCAGTACTTC.

The chain joins TRBV7-9 to TRBJ1-6, with 8 bases identical to TRBD1. This CDR3 comprises 16 residues. V was pared by 6 bases and J by 6 bases, with 10 bases of the junction left unmatched. Germline loops: CDR1 SEHNR, CDR2 FQNEAQ (reference sequence). The CDR3 coding sequence is TGTGCCAGCAGTTCGCACGAGGGACAGGTTAATTCACCCCTCCACTTT. Protein: CASSSHEGQVNSPLHF. Combining the CDR3 with reference TRBV7-9 and TRBJ1-6 gives the whole variable domain DTGVSQNPRHKITKRGQNVTFRCDPISEHNRLYWYRQTLGQGPEFLTYFQNEAQLEKSRLLSDRFSAERPKGSFSTLEIQRTEQGDSAMYLCASSSHEGQVNSPLHFGNGTRLTVT.